The 18 T cell receptor beta chains presented below share a single source sample, sequenced in a study of shared clonotypes between healthy human individuals. The repertoire was sequenced with immunoSEQ multiplex PCR; TCRdb's copy has only in-frame clones and lacks some. The repertoire holds about 1 million clones, about three quarters seen once, with less than 1.5% in the top ten. What was sequenced was memory CD4+ T cells sorted from blood. This sample's subset: CD45RA-negative fraction. These receptor sequences come from a man aged 18-30 years in good health.

This clone was counted once. The chain is built from TRBV28 and TRBJ1-4, with D perhaps TRBD1 (6 bases). Deletions cut 6 bases from V and 7 bases from J, with 15 bases between. The germline V gene encodes CDR1 MDHEN and CDR2 SYDVKM. This CDR3 comprises 14 residues. CDR3 protein: CASSPTGGGEKLFF. DNA of the CDR3: TGTGCCAGCAGCCCGACGGGGGGCGGTGAAAAACTGTTTTTT.

The rearrangement joins TRBV6-5 to TRBJ1-5; D not resolved. V gave up 2 bases and J gave up 9 bases, with 14 bases separating them. Germline loops: CDR1 MNHEY, CDR2 SVGAGI. The CDR3 consists of 14 residues. CDR3 nucleotides: TGTGCCAGCAGTTACGGTCGGAGTGCTGGGCCCCAGCATTTT. It specifies CASSYGRSAGPQHF.

The V and J genes are TRBV7-6 and TRBJ2-1; D is unresolved. The V gene's germline CDR1 is SGHVS and CDR2 FNYEAQ. V lost 1 base to trimming and J lost 6 bases, with 7 bases between them. CDR3 length equals 13 residues. The CDR3 DNA sequence: TGTGCCAGCAGCTTAGGGGTTTTCAATGAGCAGTTCTTC. It encodes CASSLGVFNEQFF.

This clone was counted once. Other DNA sequences from this sample encode an identical CDR3 as well. The chain has TRBV5-4 and TRBJ2-3; D uncertain. The CDR3 extends over 14 amino acids. The V end lost 0 bases, the J end lost 1 base, and 6 bases lay between the germline ends. Germline V lookup: CDR1 SGHNT, CDR2 YYREEE (reference sequence). The CDR3 nucleotides read TGTGCCAGCAGCTTGGCTGGTGGCACAGATACGCAGTATTTT. This gives the protein CASSLAGGTDTQYF. The whole variable domain, remainder taken from reference TRBV5-4 and TRBJ2-3, is ETGVTQSPTHLIKTRGQQVTLRCSSQSGHNTVSWYQQALGQGPQFIFQYYREEENGRGNFPPRFSGLQFPNYSSELNVNALELDDSALYLCASSLAGGTDTQYFGPGTRLTVL.

V and J are TRBV7-9 and TRBJ1-1; the D gene is possibly TRBD1 (6 bases). V was clipped by 4 bases and J by 7 bases, with 13 bases between them. CDR3 length: 13 amino acids. Per germline, CDR1 SEHNR and CDR2 FQNEAQ (reference sequence). The CDR3 sequence is CASSSRDILEAFF. CDR3 nucleotide sequence: TGTGCCAGCAGCTCGAGGGACATTCTTGAAGCTTTCTTT.

This rearrangement joins TRBV7-9 to TRBJ2-1; 7 bases are shared with TRBD2. CDR1 is SEHNR and CDR2 is FQNEAQ in the germline V gene (reference sequence). The CDR3 extends over 14 amino acids. The V gene end was trimmed by 5 bases and the J gene end by 8 bases; junction bases not matched to a gene: 9. CDR3 DNA sequence: TGTGCCAGCAGCCTCTTCGGGGGGAGTGATGAGCAGTTCTTC. Translated, it gives CASSLFGGSDEQFF.

The genes are TRBV11-1 and TRBJ1-6, with D hard to call. Trimming removed 3 bases at V and 6 bases at J, with 6 bases between. This CDR3 contains 13 residues. Germline CDR1 and CDR2: SGHAT and FQDESV (reference sequence). The CDR3 spells CASSFETNSPLHF. Written as DNA, the CDR3 is TGTGCCAGCAGCTTCGAGACTAATTCACCCCTCCACTTT.

The chain combines TRBV5-1 with TRBJ2-1; 7 bases are a match to TRBD1. Trimming took 4 bases from V and 6 from J; bases not matched to a gene: 7. Germline CDR1 reads SGHRS; CDR2 reads YFSETQ. The length of the CDR3 is 14 residues. This CDR3 is CASSEGQRPNEQFF. The CDR3, as DNA: TGCGCCAGCAGCGAGGGACAGCGACCCAATGAGCAGTTCTTC.

The chain links TRBV2 to TRBJ2-5; a possible D gene is TRBD1 (5 bases). V lost 8 bases, J lost 4 bases, and 17 bases lay in between. The CDR3 sequence is 14 residues long. Germline lookup yields CDR1 SNHLY and CDR2 FYNNEI. This CDR3 reads CASGLGRVAETQYF. Here the CDR3 DNA reads TGTGCCAGCGGGTTGGGCAGGGTAGCAGAGACCCAGTACTTC.

The genes are TRBV6-1 and TRBJ1-5, with D possibly being TRBD1 (5 bases). Germline-derived CDR1 and CDR2 are MNHNS and SASEGT. V was trimmed by 0 bases and J by 4 bases, leaving 16 bases between them. The CDR3 is 17 amino acids. CDR3 in DNA: TGTGCCAGCAGTGAAGCTGACGGGGGGATTGGGAATCAGCCCCAGCATTTT. Translation gives CASSEADGGIGNQPQHF.

This sequence joins TRBV5-4 and TRBJ2-1; D is unclear. V lost 4 bases and J lost 8, with 16 bases in between. In germline, CDR1 is SGHNT, CDR2 YYREEE (reference sequence). The CDR3 runs 14 residues. CDR3 residues: CASSPSGRDDEQFF. The CDR3 DNA sequence: TGTGCCAGCAGCCCCAGTGGGCGCGATGATGAGCAGTTCTTC.

V usage is TRBV9 and J usage is TRBJ2-7; 12 bases map to TRBD1. The trim removed 5 bases at V and 10 bases at J, leaving 13 bases unmatched. Germline V gene data show CDR1 as SGDLS and CDR2 as YYNGEE. The CDR3 length is 15 residues. CDR3 protein: CASSARPGTGGDQYF. CDR3 DNA sequence: TGTGCCAGCAGTGCTCGCCCCGGGACAGGGGGCGACCAGTACTTC.

V usage is TRBV25-1 and J usage is TRBJ2-3; TRBD2 aligns across 9 bases. Germline CDR1 MGHDK, CDR2 SYGVNS. The CDR3 has 14 residues. Trimming took 6 bases from V and 1 from J; bases not matched to a gene: 2. In DNA form, the CDR3 reads TGTGCCAGCAGCGTAGCGGGAGGCACAGATACGCAGTATTTT. Amino acid sequence: CASSVAGGTDTQYF.

The rearrangement joins TRBV27 to TRBJ2-7; no reliable D call. Germline-derived CDR1 and CDR2 are MNHEY and SMNVEV (reference sequence). Between the trimmed V and J ends, which lost 5 bases and 2 bases, there was a span of 16 bases. The CDR3 spans 15 residues. The CDR3 region is CASSREPDGPYEQYF. The DNA of the CDR3 is TGTGCCAGCAGTCGAGAACCGGACGGGCCCTACGAGCAGTACTTC.

Here the CDR3 reads CASRRGEERNDTGELFF. As DNA, the CDR3 is TGCGCCAGCAGGAGGGGGGAGGAGCGGAACGACACCGGGGAGCTGTTTTTT. The chain carries TRBV10-1 and TRBJ2-2; D is possibly TRBD1 or TRBD2 (6 bases each). The CDR3 extends over 17 amino acids. V dropped 6 bases and J dropped 3 bases, with 20 bases sitting between them. Germline V gene lookup returns CDR1 WNHNN and CDR2 SYGVQD (reference sequence).

This clone was recorded a few times. The chain has TRBV29-1 and TRBJ1-2, with D hard to call. Germline V gene lookup returns CDR1 SQVTM and CDR2 ANQGSEA. This CDR3 is 9 amino acids long. V lost 5 bases and J 8 bases, leaving 6 bases between the germline ends. CDR3 amino acids: CSVLGGYTF. CDR3 bases: TGCAGCGTTCTGGGGGGCTACACCTTC.

The chain recombines TRBV27 with TRBJ2-2, with 7 bases lining up with TRBD2. Germline V gene data show CDR1 as MNHEY and CDR2 as SMNVEV (reference sequence). CDR3 length: 16 residues. V lost 5 bases, J lost 0 bases, and 6 bases stayed unmatched. The CDR3 spells CASSPWGGANTGELFF. In nucleotides, the CDR3 is TGTGCCAGCAGTCCCTGGGGAGGGGCGAACACCGGGGAGCTGTTTTTT.

The sample holds a few counts of this clone. The chain recombines TRBV11-2 with TRBJ2-2; 10 bases are shared with TRBD2. CDR1 SGHAT and CDR2 FQNNGV come from the germline V gene. The CDR3 runs 17 residues. The J segment lost 8 bases and the V segment lost 5 bases, leaving 14 bases of the junction unmatched. DNA for the CDR3: TGTGCCAGCAGCGTTACATTGGCTAGCGGGAGTTCGGGGGAGCTGTTTTTT. It is translated as CASSVTLASGSSGELFF.